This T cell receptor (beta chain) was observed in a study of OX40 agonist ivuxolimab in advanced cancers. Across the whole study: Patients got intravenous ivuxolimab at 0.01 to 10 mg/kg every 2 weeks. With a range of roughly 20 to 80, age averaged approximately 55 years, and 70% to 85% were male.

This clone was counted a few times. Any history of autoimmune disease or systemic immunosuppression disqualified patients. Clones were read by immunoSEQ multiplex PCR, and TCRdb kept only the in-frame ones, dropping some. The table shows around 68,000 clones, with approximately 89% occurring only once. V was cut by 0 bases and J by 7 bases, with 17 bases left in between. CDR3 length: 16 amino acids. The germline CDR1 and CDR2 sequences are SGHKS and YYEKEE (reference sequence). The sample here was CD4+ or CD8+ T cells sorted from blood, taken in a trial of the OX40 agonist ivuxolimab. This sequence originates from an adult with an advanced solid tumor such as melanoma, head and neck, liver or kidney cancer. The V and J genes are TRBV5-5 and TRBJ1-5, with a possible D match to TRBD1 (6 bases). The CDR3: CASSLAVGGVEQPQHF. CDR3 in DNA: TGTGCCAGCAGCTTGGCCGTGGGGGGCGTGGAACAGCCCCAGCATTTT.